This TCR beta chain comes out of a study of blood T cell repertoires in COVID-19. Overall study context: There were acute and convalescent COVID-19 samples, and they came from the United States, Italy and Spain.

Clones were read by immunoSEQ multiplex PCR, and TCRdb kept only the in-frame ones, dropping some. The data contain 75,000 to 100,000 clones, over 75% of them singletons. The V gene's germline CDR1 is SGDLS and CDR2 YYNGEE. The trim removed 0 bases at V and 2 bases at J, leaving 6 bases unmatched. The CDR3 consists of 16 residues. This TCR was recovered from a human donor with acute or convalescent COVID-19. The donor label of this sample is uncertain. The chain links TRBV9 to TRBJ2-3; 7 positions match TRBD2. The specimen was peripheral blood. The CDR3 DNA reads as TGTGCCAGCAGCGTAGAGGTCGGGGGGTACACAGATACGCAGTATTTT. It specifies CASSVEVGGYTDTQYF.